Listed here is a single TCR beta chain. Its target is not known. This specimen includes other DNA sequences encoding the same CDR3. TCRdb's table, derived via immunoSEQ multiplex PCR, lists solely in-frame clones and lacks some. The sample consists of a few million clones, just under 95% of them appearing once. The data belong to a study of shared clonotypes between healthy human individuals. The overall study: Three plates each covered CD4 naive and memory; CD8 naive two, CD8 memory one.

Germline lookup yields CDR1 SGHNT and CDR2 YENEEA. The CDR3 runs 14 residues. Trimming took 3 bases from V and 5 from J, leaving 10 bases between them. Findings of the study overall: Only blood was sampled; tissue repertoires likely differ. Naive subsets usually exceeded memory subsets in estimated richness. It was observed that approximately 5% of naive CD4 clonotypes were shared across a handful of donors.

This sequence was found in a man between 18 and 35 years old in good health. Some clones in this sample may be carry-over from other donors' samples. The sequencing sample was made of naive CD4+ T cells from PBMCs. Subset described: CD45RA+ positively selected. V usage is TRBV11-3 and J usage is TRBJ2-2; D is perhaps TRBD1 or TRBD2 (5 bases each). CDR3 DNA sequence: TGTGCCAGCAGCTTGGGGACCAATACCGGGGAGCTGTTTTTT. This translates into CASSLGTNTGELFF.